This T cell receptor (beta chain) was sequenced during a study of CD8 T cells in Susac syndrome (dated by TCRdb to between 2018 and 2021). The study in broad terms: Repertoire sequencing was used to test whether CD8+ T cell activation and differentiation in Susac syndrome was antigen driven. The study compared CD8+ T cell repertoire clonality among about a dozen healthy donors, around 14 Susac syndrome patients and about 16 multiple sclerosis patients.

With regard to this clonotype: This receptor's antigen is unknown. One end of the junction does not line up with germline, which may come from a read error.

RNA was extracted using the RNeasy kit, and roughly 0.45 to 1 microgram was reverse transcribed with random hexamers. TCR beta CDR3 regions were amplified with the immunoSEQ multiplex PCR assay covering 54 Vbeta and 13 Jbeta segments. PCR amplification bias was corrected by using a synthetic template baseline for primer optimization and computational correction. In the paper's pipeline: Reads were annotated to V, D and J genes per IMGT and analyzed with immunoSEQ Analyzer, keeping only productive sequences. Clonality was calculated as one minus the Shannon entropy normalized by log2 of the number of productive unique sequences. For each patient and control, public and private clones were evaluated within the 100 most prevalent clones. Susac-specific clones were defined as absent from healthy and MS cohorts, over a thousand published viral clones and other ImmuneACCESS disease sequences. The public reads were run again by TCRdb, first through fastp at Q25 and then through MiXCR, and only productive beta chains were kept. Identical CDR3 proteins give one entry, which carries the most common genes and DNA. The V and J calls were not made by the authors but by TCRdb's processing. Present in this sample are some 300,000 distinct CDR3 sequences, 70% to 90% of which were seen just once. The ten largest clones capture around 0.12% of the sample.

Results and caveats for the whole study, not just this receptor: The number of individuals in the TCR sequencing and HLA analysis was recognized as being relatively small.

High-throughput TCR beta sequencing profiled peripheral blood CD8+ and CD4+ T cells from healthy donors, Susac syndrome patients and multiple sclerosis patients. The multiple sclerosis controls were treatment-naive patients whose relapsing-remitting disease, either stable or active, fulfilled the revised McDonald criteria. Bulk CD8+ and CD4+ T cells were purified magnetically by negative isolation, whereas CD8+ TEMRA cells were enriched by FACS. Blood was collected in EDTA tubes and processed within 24 hours, with PBMCs isolated through density gradient centrifugation. PBMCs intended for TCR sequencing were frozen in liquid nitrogen and were later thawed in a 37 degrees C water bath. A purity of at least 90% was achieved for sorted or isolated CD4+, CD8+ and CD8+ TEMRA cells. Based on the germline V gene, the CDR1 and CDR2 sequences are SQVTM and ANQGSEA. There are 15 amino acids in the CDR3, from cysteine to phenylalanine inclusive. The kept DNA is CDR3 alone, 45 bases in frame from the first base.

The sequence is built from TRBV29-1 and TRBJ2-1, and the D gene may be TRBD2, 7 bases matching. The receptor was derived from a human donor with multiple sclerosis. The sequenced sample was CD8+ T cells from PBMCs. This receptor has the CDR3 CRVRGGDYINNEQFF. The nucleotide sequence is TGCCGCGTGAGGGGGGGGGACTACATAAACAATGAGCAGTTCTTC.